This T cell receptor (beta chain) was sequenced during a study of identical twins. Study-wide findings and caveats: Conclusions relied on cross-sectional statistical analysis, not following the same donors. While abundant cord blood beta clonotypes carried fewer insertions, memory repertoires showed no such pattern.

Among all donors, each was a healthy Caucasian. In TCRdb, the 5' RACE reads were re-called with MiXCR into one record per CDR3 protein. The sample shows some 630,000 distinct CDR3 sequences, around 7.4% of them seen only once. The CDR3 runs to 17 residues. Germline assignment: CDR1 SGHAT and CDR2 FQNNGV. Trimming left V 2 bases short and J 1 base short, with 12 bases between. Only a few counts were recorded for this clonotype. What it binds is unknown. These data were also reused for a study on yellow fever vaccine responses in identical twins. That paper adds: Reportedly, twins showed a vaccine T cell response that looked partly convergent and partly personalized.

The source is a woman under 30 in good health. The specimen sequenced was PBMCs. This sequence joins TRBV11-2 and TRBJ2-6, with D possibly matching TRBD2 (6 bases). The CDR3 region is CASSLIWGVSGANVLTF. The CDR3 region has the DNA TGTGCCAGCAGCTTAATTTGGGGGGTTTCTGGGGCCAACGTCCTGACTTTC. The full variable domain, with the rest looked up from reference TRBV11-2 and TRBJ2-6, is EAGVAQSPRYKIIEKRQSVAFWCNPISGHATLYWYQQILGQGPKLLIQFQNNGVVDDSQLPKDRFSAERLKGVDSTLKIQPAKLEDSAVYLCASSLIWGVSGANVLTFGAGSRLTVL.